Listed here are 20 T cell receptor beta chains from one sample, sequenced in a study of OX40 agonist ivuxolimab in advanced cancers. The protocol was immunoSEQ multiplex PCR, while the TCRdb copy is restricted to in-frame clones and leaves out a portion. This table has 95,000 to 120,000 clones, approximately 90% appearing once. Source: CD4+ or CD8+ T cells sorted from blood, taken in a trial of the OX40 agonist ivuxolimab. The receptors shown here come from an adult with an advanced solid tumor such as melanoma, head and neck, liver or kidney cancer.

The gene calls are TRBV6-1 and TRBJ2-3; 7 bases fit TRBD1. This CDR3 is built from 14 residues. Germline CDR1 reads MNHNS; CDR2 reads SASEGT. The V segment lost 6 bases and the J segment 6 bases; nucleotides outside the gene matches: 9. CDR3 amino acids: CASRGRQGVDTQYF. In DNA, the CDR3 is TGTGCCAGCAGAGGCCGACAGGGCGTTGATACGCAGTATTTT.

The rearrangement links TRBV9 to TRBJ2-1; D possibly corresponds to TRBD1 (6 bases). The V end was cut by 3 bases, the J end by 2 bases, with 9 bases between. The CDR3 is 14 residues long. Per the germline V gene, CDR1 is SGDLS and CDR2 is YYNGEE. CDR3 in amino acids: CASSGGGPYNEQFF. DNA of the CDR3: TGTGCCAGCAGCGGAGGGGGACCCTACAATGAGCAGTTCTTC.

CDR3 sequence: CASSLNRRAFF. The CDR3 DNA follows: TGTGCCAGCAGCTTGAATAGACGAGCTTTCTTT. V is TRBV5-6 and J is TRBJ1-1; D uncertain. The CDR3 has 11 residues. Trimming took 1 base from V and 10 from J, leaving 8 bases between them. Germline assignment: CDR1 SGHDT and CDR2 YYEEEE.

V usage is TRBV4-2 and J usage is TRBJ2-7; 10 positions agree with TRBD2. V lost 4 bases, J lost 4 bases, and 16 bases stayed unmatched. The germline V gene has CDR1 LGHNA and CDR2 YNFKEQ. This CDR3 has 18 residues. CDR3 bases: TGTGCCAGCAGCCGAAGTTCCCCTTCTAGCGGGAGTACGTACGAGCAGTACTTC. Its translation: CASSRSSPSSGSTYEQYF.

The V gene is TRBV7-2, the J gene TRBJ2-1; TRBD1 agrees at 7 bases. Per germline, CDR1 SGHTA and CDR2 FQGNSA. This CDR3 region has 15 residues. Trimming took 7 bases from V and 6 from J; bases not matched to a gene: 12. Here the CDR3 reads CASNPGAGGVNEQFF. CDR3 nucleotide sequence: TGTGCCAGCAACCCCGGGGCAGGGGGTGTCAATGAGCAGTTCTTC.

This chain connects TRBV7-9 to TRBJ2-7; 8 nucleotides match TRBD1. Trimming removed 5 bases from V and 2 bases from J; junction bases left unmatched: 11. The CDR3 spans 16 residues. Germline CDR1 and CDR2: SEHNR and FQNEAQ (reference sequence). As DNA, the CDR3 is TGTGCCAGCAGCCCCCAGATCGGGACAGGTACCTACGAGCAGTACTTC. The encoded protein is CASSPQIGTGTYEQYF.

The rearrangement links TRBV10-3 to TRBJ2-1; TRBD1 agrees at 10 bases. The CDR3 consists of 15 residues. Losses at the gene ends were 2 bases for V and 5 bases for J; bases not matched to a gene: 3. The germline CDR1 and CDR2 sequences are ENHRY and SYGVKD. The CDR3 sequence: CAISEGDRGDNEQFF. The CDR3 nucleotides read TGTGCCATCAGTGAGGGGGACAGGGGTGACAATGAGCAGTTCTTC.

The V gene is TRBV10-3, the J gene TRBJ2-7; TRBD2 might be the D (5 bases). CDR1 ENHRY and CDR2 SYGVKD come from the germline V gene. V lost 4 bases to trimming and J lost 3 bases, with 7 bases between them. This CDR3 comprises 12 residues. The DNA of the CDR3 is TGTGCCATCAGTGGAGAGGGCTACGAGCAGTACTTC. Translation gives CAISGEGYEQYF.

The chain links TRBV14 to TRBJ2-7, with 8 bases aligning to TRBD1. The CDR3 totals 12 residues. Germline assignment: CDR1 SGHDN and CDR2 FVKESK. Losses at the gene ends were 5 bases for V and 6 bases for J; bases not matched to a gene: 3. CDR3 sequence (DNA): TGTGCCAGCAGCGGACAGGGCCTCGAGCAGTACTTC. It codes for CASSGQGLEQYF.

This sequence joins TRBV7-3 and TRBJ1-1; TRBD1 agrees at 7 bases. Germline CDR1 and CDR2: SGHTA and FQGTGA. V gave up 4 bases and J gave up 4 bases; unmatched junction bases: 3. This CDR3 spans 13 amino acids. For the CDR3, the DNA is TGTGCCAGCAGCTCCGACAGGGCCACTGAAGCTTTCTTT. It translates to CASSSDRATEAFF.

The gene calls are TRBV4-1 and TRBJ1-1, with D tentatively TRBD1 (5 bases). Germline V gene sequence: CDR1 MGHRA, CDR2 YSYEKL. This CDR3 is 15 amino acids long. Trimming removed 4 bases at V and 3 bases at J, with 15 bases between. DNA for the CDR3: TGCGCCAGCAGCCGTCTTAGAGGGACGGACACTGAAGCTTTCTTT. It translates to CASSRLRGTDTEAFF.

The rearrangement uses TRBV6-5 and TRBJ1-1; the D is unclear. Deletions cut 4 bases from V and 2 bases from J, with 11 bases between. From germline, CDR1 is MNHEY and CDR2 SVGAGI. The CDR3 consists of 14 residues. This CDR3 is CASSFGVPNTEAFF. As DNA, the CDR3 is TGTGCCAGCAGTTTCGGTGTACCCAACACTGAAGCTTTCTTT.

The V and J genes are TRBV6-6 and TRBJ2-7; 9 bases line up with TRBD1. The CDR3 totals 15 residues. The V gene's germline CDR1 is MNHNY and CDR2 SVGAGI (reference sequence). V gave up 9 bases and J gave up 7 bases; unmatched junction bases: 16. CDR3 in amino acids: CASKNRDRDNREQYF. In DNA, the CDR3 is TGTGCCAGTAAAAACCGGGACAGGGATAATAGGGAGCAGTACTTC.

The chain recombines TRBV6-1 with TRBJ2-5, with 9 bases that match TRBD1. V lost 3 bases to trimming and J lost 5 bases; unmatched junction nucleotides: 10. This CDR3 has 16 amino acids. Germline CDR1 reads MNHNS; CDR2 reads SASEGT. The CDR3 sequence: CASSETVTGGGETQYF. Here the CDR3 DNA reads TGTGCCAGCAGTGAGACAGTTACAGGGGGCGGGGAGACCCAGTACTTC.

The chain carries TRBV29-1 and TRBJ1-4, with unresolved D. V was shortened by 4 bases and J by 6 bases, with 9 bases between the two germline ends. The CDR3 totals 12 residues. CDR1 SQVTM and CDR2 ANQGSEA come from the germline V gene. CDR3 nucleotide sequence: TGCAGCGTTGGAGTGGGTGATGAAAAACTGTTTTTT. It specifies CSVGVGDEKLFF.

This chain joins TRBV6-5 and TRBJ2-7, with 7 bases lining up with TRBD1. CDR3 length: 13 residues. Germline-derived CDR1 and CDR2 are MNHEY and SVGAGI. The V gene end was trimmed by 6 bases and the J gene end by 4 bases; junction bases not matched to a gene: 6. CDR3 sequence reads: CASRGTAPYEQYF. DNA of the CDR3: TGTGCCAGCAGGGGGACAGCCCCTTACGAGCAGTACTTC.

The chain recombines TRBV5-5 with TRBJ2-1, with D tentatively TRBD1 (6 bases). Per germline, CDR1 SGHKS and CDR2 YYEKEE (reference sequence). The V end was cut by 2 bases, the J end by 8 bases, with 17 bases between. The CDR3 has 15 amino acids. This CDR3 is CASSFTWGRFYEQFF. For the CDR3, the DNA is TGTGCCAGCAGCTTCACCTGGGGGCGTTTTTATGAGCAGTTCTTC. Drawing the rest from reference TRBV5-5 and TRBJ2-1, the complete variable domain is DAGVTQSPTHLIKTRGQQVTLRCSPISGHKSVSWYQQVLGQGPQFIFQYYEKEERGRGNFPDRFSARQFPNYSSELNVNALLLGDSALYLCASSFTWGRFYEQFFGPGTRLTVL.

The CDR3 region is CAWSVLNEQFF. CDR3 bases: TGTGCCTGGAGTGTACTGAATGAGCAGTTCTTC. The genes are TRBV30 and TRBJ2-1; D call uncertain. This CDR3 has 11 residues. Trimming pared 0 bases from V and 7 bases from J, leaving 4 bases between. The germline V gene encodes CDR1 GTSNPN and CDR2 SVGIG (reference sequence).

The V call is TRBV7-9, the J call TRBJ1-1; D unresolved. Trimming stripped 3 bases from V and 5 bases from J, with 7 bases between. The length of the CDR3 is 12 residues. The germline CDR1 and CDR2 sequences are SEHNR and FQNEAQ (reference sequence). Here the CDR3 DNA reads TGTGCCAGCAGCTTTCCACAAACTGAAGCTTTCTTT. Translated, it gives CASSFPQTEAFF.

The chain is built from TRBV6-1 and TRBJ1-2; 7 bases align to TRBD1. Trimming took 6 bases from V and 2 from J; bases not matched to a gene: 9. Per germline, CDR1 MNHNS and CDR2 SASEGT. This CDR3 has 15 residues. The CDR3 loop reads CASRSTGALNYGYTF. The CDR3 region has the DNA TGTGCCAGCAGATCCACAGGGGCTCTAAACTATGGCTACACCTTC.